The rows below give T cell receptor beta chains drawn from one sample of a study of PD-1 blockade in classical Hodgkin lymphoma. The assay was immunoSEQ multiplex PCR, and TCRdb's table has in-frame clones only and misses some. The sample shows tens of thousands of clones, roughly 90% of them seen only once. The input for sequencing was peripheral blood mononuclear cells (PBMCs), taken before the fourth cycle of nivolumab. Receptors were obtained from a human donor with classical Hodgkin lymphoma. CDR3s leave out the opening cysteine and the closing phenylalanine or tryptophan. Each record gives: CDR3 protein, J gene, V gene.

CDR3: ASSELAGGPETQY; J: TRBJ2-5; V: TRBV6-4
CDR3: ASSSTVRETQY; J: TRBJ2-5; V: TRBV11-2
CDR3: ASGDFYNEQF; J: TRBJ2-1; V: TRBV6-5
CDR3: ASSLGGPYEQY; J: TRBJ2-7; V: TRBV5-1
CDR3: ASSPSYGNTEAF; J: TRBJ1-1; V: TRBV9
CDR3: ASSYGANVLT; J: TRBJ2-6; V: TRBV2
CDR3: ASSESSGRAIEQY; J: TRBJ2-7; V: TRBV6-1
CDR3: ASRPGTSGGAGEQY; J: TRBJ2-7; V: TRBV28
CDR3: ASSQEEGWSNYGYT; J: TRBJ1-2; V: TRBV14
CDR3: ASSLLAGGSYNEQF; J: TRBJ2-1; V: TRBV27
CDR3: ASSETGGITEAF; J: TRBJ1-1; V: TRBV18
CDR3: ASSPDLGSGGYT; J: TRBJ1-2; V: TRBV27
CDR3: ASTLGGSSTEAF; J: TRBJ1-1; V: TRBV5-1
CDR3: ASSQEDGLAGLNEQF; J: TRBJ2-1; V: TRBV4-2
CDR3: ASIGRHPATNEKLF; J: TRBJ1-4; V: TRBV21-1
CDR3: ASSVDRAHYGYT; J: TRBJ1-2; V: TRBV9
CDR3: AIDFSGAPPNEQF; J: TRBJ2-1; V: TRBV10-2
CDR3: ASSEFFGGLPYGYT; J: TRBJ1-2; V: TRBV2
CDR3: ASSLWGDHEKLF; J: TRBJ1-4; V: TRBV5-4
CDR3: ASSSGVHSNQPQH; J: TRBJ1-5; V: TRBV11-2
CDR3: ASSTDRGAYEQY; J: TRBJ2-7; V: TRBV5-1
CDR3: ASSPGLAGDNEQF; J: TRBJ2-1; V: TRBV18
CDR3: ASSLGTGYGYT; J: TRBJ1-2; V: TRBV7-9
CDR3: ASSLAGRSTGELF; J: TRBJ2-2; V: TRBV27
CDR3: AWSPGQWGTEAF; J: TRBJ1-1; V: TRBV30
CDR3: ASTERQGSGAF; J: TRBJ1-1; V: TRBV6-1
CDR3: ASSLPGGTDTQY; J: TRBJ2-3; V: TRBV9
CDR3: ATSEGAGSTDTQY; J: TRBJ2-3; V: TRBV15
CDR3: ASNQENTGELF; J: TRBJ2-2; V: TRBV6-5
CDR3: ASRSGLDTQY; J: TRBJ2-3; V: TRBV7-9
CDR3: ASSVAGGLAGGAQDTQY; J: TRBJ2-3; V: TRBV9
CDR3: ASSFGSWGSYEQY; J: TRBJ2-7; V: TRBV5-5
CDR3: ASSWTGNTDTQY; J: TRBJ2-3; V: TRBV5-4
CDR3: ASSVGSDSGTDTQY; J: TRBJ2-3; V: TRBV9
CDR3: ASSRPVGGGRRSGELF; J: TRBJ2-2; V: TRBV5-4
CDR3: ASSLGRRGELF; J: TRBJ2-2; V: TRBV5-6
CDR3: ASSIRDTTTGELF; J: TRBJ2-2; V: TRBV19
CDR3: ASSSTWTGVQPQH; J: TRBJ1-5; V: TRBV7-8
CDR3: ASSLGQGGSPLH; J: TRBJ1-6; V: TRBV7-9
CDR3: ASSVLAGAYEQY; J: TRBJ2-7; V: TRBV9
CDR3: ASRSSTRNYGYT; J: TRBJ1-2; V: TRBV6-5
CDR3: ATSILWTENTGELF; J: TRBJ2-2; V: TRBV15
CDR3: ASSLDRRGGYT; J: TRBJ1-2; V: TRBV11-2
CDR3: ASRMTGWYPLNTGELF; J: TRBJ2-2; V: TRBV11-2
CDR3: ASSFRDRLYEQY; J: TRBJ2-7; V: TRBV7-6
CDR3: ASSLAEASGGGMY; J: TRBJ2-4; V: TRBV7-9
CDR3: ASSLQLGGPGELF; J: TRBJ2-2; V: TRBV5-1
CDR3: ASSQDPGVSSYEQY; J: TRBJ2-7; V: TRBV4-1
CDR3: ASSLAGGYTDTQY; J: TRBJ2-3; V: TRBV27
CDR3: ASGDRVYGYT; J: TRBJ1-2; V: TRBV2
CDR3: ASSQKGQALLGGYT; J: TRBJ1-2; V: TRBV4-1
CDR3: ASSFGTETEAF; J: TRBJ1-1; V: TRBV5-5
CDR3: ASSDVSTTDTQY; J: TRBJ2-3; V: TRBV6-4
CDR3: ASSDHLGGADEQF; J: TRBJ2-1; V: TRBV6-1
CDR3: ASSLAWGAYEQY; J: TRBJ2-7; V: TRBV27
CDR3: ASSSRPAGATDTQY; J: TRBJ2-3; V: TRBV6-6